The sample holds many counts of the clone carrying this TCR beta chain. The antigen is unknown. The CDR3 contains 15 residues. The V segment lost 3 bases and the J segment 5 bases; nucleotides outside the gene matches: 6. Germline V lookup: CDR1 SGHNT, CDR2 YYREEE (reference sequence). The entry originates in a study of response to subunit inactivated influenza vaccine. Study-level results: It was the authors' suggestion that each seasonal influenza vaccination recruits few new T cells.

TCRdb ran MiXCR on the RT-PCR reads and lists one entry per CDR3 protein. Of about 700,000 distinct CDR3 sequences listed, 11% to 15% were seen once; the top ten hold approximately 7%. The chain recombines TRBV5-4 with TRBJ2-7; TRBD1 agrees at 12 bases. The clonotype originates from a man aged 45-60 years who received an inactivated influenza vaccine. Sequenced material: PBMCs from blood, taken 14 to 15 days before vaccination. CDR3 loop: CASSWGQGALNEQYF. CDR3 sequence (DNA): TGTGCCAGCAGCTGGGGACAGGGGGCGCTGAACGAGCAGTACTTC.